This passage covers 6 T cell receptor beta chains from one sample sequenced in a study of blood T cell repertoires in COVID-19 (dated by TCRdb to about 2020). Libraries were built with the immunoSEQ multiplex PCR assay. TCRdb's version of the immuneACCESS table is confined to in-frame rearrangements and falls short of the full clone set. An unresolved V gene accounts for under half of the shortfall where checked; the remainder is of unknown origin. The sample table shows approximately 15,000 clones, and about 77% are seen once. Together, the top ten hold more than 12% of the sample. Sequencing input: peripheral blood. These TCRs come from a human donor in a cohort sampled during active COVID-19.

This CDR3 reads CASSLEGTSGRYEQYF. The CDR3 nucleotides read TGTGCCAGCAGCTTAGAAGGGACTAGCGGGAGGTACGAGCAGTACTTC. The rearrangement joins TRBV7-6 to TRBJ2-7; TRBD2 matches 15 bases. V gave up 1 base and J gave up 4 bases; unmatched junction bases: 2. The CDR3 covers 16 residues. The germline gives CDR1 SGHVS, CDR2 FNYEAQ.

This sequence joins TRBV19 and TRBJ1-4; no firm D call. The CDR3 is made up of 13 amino acids. Trimming took 6 bases from V and 8 from J, leaving 13 bases between them. The germline V gene encodes CDR1 LNHDA and CDR2 SQIVND (reference sequence). CDR3 coding DNA: TGTGCCAGTAGCCCTGCCCCCGGGGAAAAACTGTTTTTT. This sequence encodes CASSPAPGEKLFF.

CDR3 nucleotide sequence: TGTGCCAGTAGTGCCTCTCAGGGTCTGAATACGCAGTATTTT. Encoded protein: CASSASQGLNTQYF. This chain connects TRBV19 to TRBJ2-3, with D tentatively TRBD1 (5 bases). Trimming took off 5 bases at V and 7 bases at J, with 16 bases between the two ends. Germline V gives CDR1 LNHDA, CDR2 SQIVND (reference sequence). CDR3 length equals 14 residues. Using reference TRBV19 and TRBJ2-3 for the parts outside the CDR3, the full variable domain is DGGITQSPKYLFRKEGQNVTLSCEQNLNHDAMYWYRQDPGQGLRLIYYSQIVNDFQKGDIAEGYSVSREKKESFPLTVTSAQKNPTAFYLCASSASQGLNTQYFGPGTRLTVL.

V is TRBV29-1 and J is TRBJ2-3; TRBD2 agrees at 16 bases. This CDR3 is built from 18 residues. Germline CDR1 SQVTM, CDR2 ANQGSEA. J lost 2 bases, V lost 3 bases, and 8 bases had no gene match. Here the CDR3 reads CSVELGTSGGGNTDTQYF. The CDR3 coding sequence is TGCAGCGTTGAGCTAGGGACTAGCGGGGGGGGGAACACAGATACGCAGTATTTT.

This chain links TRBV7-2 with TRBJ2-7; 7 nucleotides line up with TRBD2. The V gene end was trimmed by 5 bases and the J gene end by 4 bases; junction bases not matched to a gene: 8. Germline values: CDR1 SGHTA, CDR2 FQGNSA. The CDR3 is made up of 14 amino acids. The CDR3 nucleotides are TGTGCCAGCAGCCGCGGGGTCGGGGGGTACGAGCAGTACTTC. Amino acid sequence: CASSRGVGGYEQYF.

V gene TRBV4-2 combines with J gene TRBJ2-5, with TRBD1 as a possible D gene (6 bases). Trimming cost V 0 bases and J 5 bases, with 16 bases left between them. This CDR3 has 16 residues. Germline V gives CDR1 LGHNA, CDR2 YNFKEQ. The CDR3 loop reads CASSQERDNYWETQYF. CDR3 in DNA: TGTGCCAGCAGCCAAGAAAGGGACAACTACTGGGAGACCCAGTACTTC.